The clone carrying this T cell receptor beta chain was counted a few times. Its antigen is unknown. The data stem from a study of T cell repertoires in cytomegalovirus infection. The CDR3 covers 16 residues. Per the germline V gene, CDR1 is MNHEY and CDR2 is SMNVEV (reference sequence). Unmatched junction bases numbered 7, after V lost 4 bases and J lost 4 bases. TCRdb reanalysed the reads using MiXCR and keeps one entry per CDR3 protein. This table holds around 770,000 distinct CDR3 sequences, about 28% found once. The sample in question was cultured CD8+ T cells from PBMCs, obtained from culture after CMV antigen stimulation. This clonotype was sampled from a human donor in good health (CMV status not recorded). Some clones in this sample may be carry-over from other donors' samples. The gene calls are TRBV27 and TRBJ2-1, with 10 bases lining up with TRBD1. CDR3 region: CASSSRQGARYNEQFF. In DNA, the CDR3 is TGTGCCAGCAGTTCCAGACAGGGGGCAAGGTACAATGAGCAGTTCTTC.